Presented here are 9 T cell receptor beta chains from one specimen sequenced in a study of regulatory T cells in long-lasting Graves disease (dated by TCRdb to 2020 to 2023). What this sample's time point label stands for: persistent/refractory GD, antithyroid drugs over 5 years with positive TRAb. For both TCR sequencing and RNA sequencing, RNA was extracted from PBMCs using TRIzol. Library method: multiplex PCR. Sequenced using an Illumina HiSeq 4000. To build TCR beta libraries, CDR3 regions were amplified by Arm-PCR using iRepertoire HTBI primers. TCRdb trimmed public reads at Q25 via fastp, called clones via MiXCR and kept in-frame beta chains. Here each entry gathers all rows of one CDR3 protein and keeps the most common genes and DNA. Counted in this sample were 400,000 to 600,000 distinct CDR3 sequences; about a fifth of them appeared once. 7% to 9% of the sample comes from the top ten. Sequences were derived from peripheral blood mononuclear cells (PBMCs), sampled when the disease was refractory, from a patient treated with antithyroid drugs. These receptors all stem from a female donor with Graves disease.

The gene calls are TRBV20-1 and TRBJ1-2; 7 bases agree with TRBD1. Germline CDR1 is DFQATT and CDR2 is SNEGSKA (reference sequence). The junction had 13 bases not matched to a gene; V was cut back by 6 bases and J by 3 bases. CDR3 size: 15 residues. Here the CDR3 DNA reads TGCAGTGCCCGAGGGCCGACAGGGTGGGACTATGGCTACACCTTC. Translated: CSARGPTGWDYGYTF.

V usage is TRBV3-1 and J usage is TRBJ2-5; TRBD2 is a possible D gene (6 bases). CDR3 length: 16 residues. Trimming left V 0 bases short and J 5 bases short, with 16 bases between. CDR1 and CDR2 (germline): LGHDT, YNNKEL (reference sequence). The CDR3 sequence: CASSQEAGRAGETQYF. In nucleotides, the CDR3 is TGTGCCAGCAGCCAAGAGGCAGGACGCGCGGGGGAGACCCAGTACTTC.

The chain uses TRBV12-3 or TRBV12-4 and TRBJ2-6; no firm D call. V was shortened by 4 bases and J by 0 bases, with 13 bases between the two germline ends. The CDR3 length is 17 residues. The CDR3 nucleotides are TGTGCCAGCAGTTCCGCGATCACCAGCTCTGGGGCCAACGTCCTGACTTTC. Translation gives CASSSAITSSGANVLTF.

This clonotype was seen a few times. The chain carries TRBV5-1 and TRBJ2-7, with D possibly being TRBD1 or TRBD2 (5 bases each). Trimming took off 5 bases at V and 3 bases at J, with 15 bases between the two ends. This CDR3 comprises 14 residues. Germline V CDR1 and CDR2: SGHRS, YFSETQ. CDR3 residues: CASSKEGLLYEQYF. DNA for the CDR3: TGCGCCAGCAGTAAAGAGGGGTTACTCTACGAGCAGTACTTC.

As to this clonotype: One base away lies a much larger clone, so this may be a sequencing read error. No conserved phenylalanine or tryptophan ends this CDR3, so it is likely a read error. The DNA is omitted, as the CDR3 cannot be located on it reliably, and the CDR3 follows TCRdb's listing. This chain connects TRBV6-2 or TRBV6-3 to TRBJ2-3; the table names TRBD1, a call not compared with the DNA. Germline values: CDR1 MNHEY, CDR2 SVGEGT. The CDR3 adds up to 15 amino acids, both ends counted. The CDR3 loop is CASMHADRVTKQQYL.

The rearrangement joins TRBV20-1 to TRBJ2-6, with 7 bases lining up with TRBD1. Germline V gives CDR1 DFQATT, CDR2 SNEGSKA (reference sequence). There are 17 residues in the CDR3. V lost 3 bases and J lost 0; bases outside the gene matches: 8. This CDR3 is CSASPAGGSSGANVLTF. As DNA, the CDR3 is TGCAGTGCTAGCCCCGCAGGGGGTAGCTCTGGGGCCAACGTCCTGACTTTC.

The rearrangement joins TRBV7-9 to TRBJ2-2, with 8 bases identical to TRBD2. This CDR3 contains 18 residues. V lost 7 bases, J lost 5 bases, and 18 bases stayed unmatched. CDR1 and CDR2 from the germline V gene are SEHNR and FQNEAQ (reference sequence). The CDR3 protein is CASTPLTGGAGVTGELFF. The CDR3 DNA follows: TGTGCCAGCACCCCACTAACGGGGGGGGCCGGGGTGACCGGGGAGCTGTTTTTT.

At least ten counts were recorded for this clonotype. The chain carries TRBV15 and TRBJ1-1; a possible D gene is TRBD1 (5 bases). CDR1 and CDR2 from the germline V gene are LNHNV and YYDKDF (reference sequence). CDR3 length: 15 residues. The V gene lost 0 bases and the J gene lost 1 base, with 9 bases spanning the gap. The CDR3 DNA sequence: TGTGCCACCAGCAGAGACATCCAGGGGAACACTGAAGCTTTCTTT. This encodes CATSRDIQGNTEAFF.

This clonotype has a count of ten or more. V is TRBV27 and J is TRBJ1-5, with D maybe TRBD1 (5 bases). The CDR3 spans 13 residues. CDR1 MNHEY and CDR2 SMNVEV come from the germline V gene (reference sequence). Trimming removed 8 bases at V and 1 base at J, with 9 bases between. The CDR3 coding sequence is TGTGCCAGCGGACATCAAAGCAATCAGCCCCAGCATTTT. It translates to CASGHQSNQPQHF.